This T cell receptor (beta chain) appears in the sequencing data of a study of blood T cell repertoires in COVID-19. Method: immunoSEQ multiplex PCR; TCRdb's copy keeps in-frame clones and lacks some. The sample lists approximately 240,000 clones, 75% to 95% occurring once. The CDR3 consists of 14 residues. Germline loops: CDR1 SEHNR, CDR2 FQNEAQ (reference sequence). Trimming cost V 4 bases and J 0 bases; bases outside gene matches: 3. A single count supports this clone. The V and J genes are TRBV7-9 and TRBJ2-7; 7 nucleotides line up with TRBD2. The clonotype comes from a woman under 30 who had recovered from COVID-19. The sequenced material came from PBMCs or T cells enriched from blood (not recorded which). In DNA form, the CDR3 reads TGTGCCAGCAGCTCGAGCGGGAACTCCTACGAGCAGTACTTC. This gives the protein CASSSSGNSYEQYF.